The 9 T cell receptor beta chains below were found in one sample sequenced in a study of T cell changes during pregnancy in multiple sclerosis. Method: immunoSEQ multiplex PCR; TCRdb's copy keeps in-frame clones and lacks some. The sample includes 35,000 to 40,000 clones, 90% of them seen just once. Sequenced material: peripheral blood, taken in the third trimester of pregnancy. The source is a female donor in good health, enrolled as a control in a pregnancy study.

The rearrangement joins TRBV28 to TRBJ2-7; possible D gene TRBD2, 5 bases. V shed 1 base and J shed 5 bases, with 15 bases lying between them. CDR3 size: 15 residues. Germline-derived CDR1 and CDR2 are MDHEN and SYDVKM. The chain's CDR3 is CASSLYERRFDEQYF. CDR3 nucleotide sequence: TGTGCCAGCAGTTTATACGAGAGGAGGTTCGACGAGCAGTACTTC.

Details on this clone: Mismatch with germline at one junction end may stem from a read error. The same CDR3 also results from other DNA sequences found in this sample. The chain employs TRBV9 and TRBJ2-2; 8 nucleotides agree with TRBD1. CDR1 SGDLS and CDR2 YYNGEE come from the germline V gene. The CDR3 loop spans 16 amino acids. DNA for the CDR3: TGTGCCAGCAACAAGGCCGGGACAGGAGCCCCCGGGGAACTGTTTTTT. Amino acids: CASNKAGTGAPGELFF.

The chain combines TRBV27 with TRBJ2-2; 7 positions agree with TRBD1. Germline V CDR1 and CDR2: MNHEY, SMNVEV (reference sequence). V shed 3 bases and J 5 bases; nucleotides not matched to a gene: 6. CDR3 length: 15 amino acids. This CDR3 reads CASSFEGARTGELFF. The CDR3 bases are TGTGCCAGCAGTTTTGAGGGGGCGCGAACCGGGGAGCTGTTTTTT.

The CDR3 coding sequence is TGTGCCAGCAGCCAGACCTTAGGGGAATACAATGAGCAGTTCTTC. Translation: CASSQTLGEYNEQFF. The rearrangement joins TRBV14 to TRBJ2-1, with D possibly being TRBD1 (5 bases). V lost 3 bases and J 4 bases, leaving 13 bases between the germline ends. Germline V gives CDR1 SGHDN, CDR2 FVKESK. The CDR3 covers 15 residues.

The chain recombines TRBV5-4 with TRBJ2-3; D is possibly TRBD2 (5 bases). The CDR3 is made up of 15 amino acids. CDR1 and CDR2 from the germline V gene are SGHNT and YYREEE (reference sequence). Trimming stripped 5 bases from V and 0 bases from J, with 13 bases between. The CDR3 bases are TGTGCCAGCAGGCGTGCGGGCGCTAGCACAGATACGCAGTATTTT. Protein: CASRRAGASTDTQYF.

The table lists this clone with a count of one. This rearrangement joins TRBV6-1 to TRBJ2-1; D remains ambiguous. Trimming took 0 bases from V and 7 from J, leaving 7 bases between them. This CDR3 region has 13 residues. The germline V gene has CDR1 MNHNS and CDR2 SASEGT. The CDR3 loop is CASSEAERNEQFF. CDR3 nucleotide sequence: TGTGCCAGCAGTGAAGCTGAGAGAAATGAGCAGTTCTTC.

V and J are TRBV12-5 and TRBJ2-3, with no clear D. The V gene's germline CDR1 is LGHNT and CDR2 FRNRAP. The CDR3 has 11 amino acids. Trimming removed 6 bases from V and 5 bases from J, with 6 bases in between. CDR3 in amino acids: CASGAGDTQYF. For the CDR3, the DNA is TGTGCTAGTGGGGCTGGAGATACGCAGTATTTT.

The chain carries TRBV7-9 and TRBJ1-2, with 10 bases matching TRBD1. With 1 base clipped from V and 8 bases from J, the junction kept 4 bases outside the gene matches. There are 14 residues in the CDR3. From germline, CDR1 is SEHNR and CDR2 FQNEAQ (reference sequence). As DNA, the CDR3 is TGTGCCAGCAGCTTAGGGACAGGGGGATACGGCTACACCTTC. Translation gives CASSLGTGGYGYTF.

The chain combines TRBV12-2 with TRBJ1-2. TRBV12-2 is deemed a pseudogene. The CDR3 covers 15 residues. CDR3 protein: CASRLEGGPGDGYTF. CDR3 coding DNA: TGTGCAAGTCGCTTAGAGGGGGGGCCGGGGGATGGCTACACCTTC.